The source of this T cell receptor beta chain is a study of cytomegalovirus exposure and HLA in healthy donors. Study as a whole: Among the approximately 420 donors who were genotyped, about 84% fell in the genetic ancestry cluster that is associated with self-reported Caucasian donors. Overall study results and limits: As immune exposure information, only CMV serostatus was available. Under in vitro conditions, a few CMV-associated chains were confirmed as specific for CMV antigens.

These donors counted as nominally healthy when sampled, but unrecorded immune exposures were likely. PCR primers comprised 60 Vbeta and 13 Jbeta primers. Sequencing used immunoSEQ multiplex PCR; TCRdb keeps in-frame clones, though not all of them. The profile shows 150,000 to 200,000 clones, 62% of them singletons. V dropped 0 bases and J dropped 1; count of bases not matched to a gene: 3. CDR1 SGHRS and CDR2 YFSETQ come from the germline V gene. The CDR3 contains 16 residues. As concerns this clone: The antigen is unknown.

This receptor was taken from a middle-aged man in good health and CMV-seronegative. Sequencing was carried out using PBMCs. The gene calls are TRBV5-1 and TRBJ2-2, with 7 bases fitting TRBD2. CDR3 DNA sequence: TGCGCCAGCAGCTTGGTGGCTAGCGGGAACACCGGGGAGCTGTTTTTT. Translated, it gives CASSLVASGNTGELFF.